This T cell receptor (beta chain) was profiled in a study of blood T cell repertoires in COVID-19. Study at large: Samples of COVID-19 (acute and convalescent) were obtained from the United States, Italy and Spain. T cells, B-cell-depleted T cells, or PBMCs supplied cDNA or gDNA.

Per the germline V gene, CDR1 is LNHDA and CDR2 is SQIVND (reference sequence). The CDR3 has 13 amino acids. The V end was cut by 5 bases, the J end by 13 bases, with 17 bases between. Per the authors' pipeline: Cell counts per sample came from amplifying reference gene primers. Clones were read by immunoSEQ multiplex PCR, and TCRdb kept only the in-frame ones, dropping some. The V and J calls and clone size are taken from that table; D and trimming were inferred from the DNA. The sample has 7,300 or so clones; 85% to 90% are singletons. What was sequenced was peripheral blood. The chain has TRBV19 and TRBJ1-4, with D possibly matching TRBD1 (5 bases). The receptor's source is a woman in her forties or fifties with active or convalescent COVID-19. The CDR3 here is CASSADSPEGLFF. The CDR3, as DNA: TGTGCCAGTAGTGCCGACAGCCCCGAAGGACTGTTTTTT.